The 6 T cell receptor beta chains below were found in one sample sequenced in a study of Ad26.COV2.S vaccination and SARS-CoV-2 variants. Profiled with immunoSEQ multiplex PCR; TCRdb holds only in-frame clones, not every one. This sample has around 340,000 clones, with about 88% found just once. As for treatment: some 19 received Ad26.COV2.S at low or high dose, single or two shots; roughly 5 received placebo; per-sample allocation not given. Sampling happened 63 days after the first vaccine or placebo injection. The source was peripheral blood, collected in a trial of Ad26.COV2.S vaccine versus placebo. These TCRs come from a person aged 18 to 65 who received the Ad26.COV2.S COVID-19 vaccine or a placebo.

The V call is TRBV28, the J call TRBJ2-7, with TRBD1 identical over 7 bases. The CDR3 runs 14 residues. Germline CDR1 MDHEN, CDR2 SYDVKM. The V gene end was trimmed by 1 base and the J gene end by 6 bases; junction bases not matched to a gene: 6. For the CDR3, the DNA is TGTGCCAGCAGTTTATTACAGGGGTCTGCCGAGCAGTACTTC. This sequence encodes CASSLLQGSAEQYF.

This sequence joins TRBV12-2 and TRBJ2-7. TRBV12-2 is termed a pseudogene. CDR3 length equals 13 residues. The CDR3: CASHGAHSYEQYF. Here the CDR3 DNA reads TGTGCAAGTCACGGGGCCCACTCCTACGAGCAGTACTTC.

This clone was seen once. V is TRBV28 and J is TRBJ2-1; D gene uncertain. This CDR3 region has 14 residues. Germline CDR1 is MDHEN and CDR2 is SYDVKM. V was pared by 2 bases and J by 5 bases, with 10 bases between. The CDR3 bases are TGTGCCAGCAGTTTAGGGTCCGTAAACAATGAGCAGTTCTTC. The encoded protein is CASSLGSVNNEQFF.

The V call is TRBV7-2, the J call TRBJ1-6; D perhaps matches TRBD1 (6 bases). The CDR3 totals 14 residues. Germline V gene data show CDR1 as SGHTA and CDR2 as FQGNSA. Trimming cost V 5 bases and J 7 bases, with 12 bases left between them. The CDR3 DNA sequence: TGTGCCAGCAGCCCTCGTGGGGGCAATTCACCCCTCCACTTT. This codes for CASSPRGGNSPLHF.

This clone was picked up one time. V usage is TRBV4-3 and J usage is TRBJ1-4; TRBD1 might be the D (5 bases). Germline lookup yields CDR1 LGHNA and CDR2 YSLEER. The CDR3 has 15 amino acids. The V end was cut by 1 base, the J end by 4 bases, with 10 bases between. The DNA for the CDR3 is TGCGCCAGCAGCCAAGGTCGACAGCTTAATGAAAAACTGTTTTTT. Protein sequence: CASSQGRQLNEKLFF.

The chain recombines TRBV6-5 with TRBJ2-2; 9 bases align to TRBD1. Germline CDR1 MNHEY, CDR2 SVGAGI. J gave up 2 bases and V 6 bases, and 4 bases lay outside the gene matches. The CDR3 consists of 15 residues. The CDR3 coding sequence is TGTGCCAGCAGACCGACAGGGGGAAACACCGGGGAGCTGTTTTTT. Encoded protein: CASRPTGGNTGELFF.